The sequence of this TCR beta chain was determined in a study of monozygotic twins with inflammatory bowel disease. Whole-study findings and limits: Discrimination among different T cell subtypes was not achievable. IBD patients exhibited fewer clonotypes shared with other individuals than healthy twins, particularly with disease activity.

A remark on this clonotype: Its antigen is unknown.

TCRdb derives one entry per CDR3 protein from the 5' RACE reads, leaving out DNA. The table for this sample gives under 200,000 distinct CDR3 sequences. The CDR3 extends over 14 amino acids. From germline, CDR1 is SGHRS and CDR2 YFSETQ. What was sequenced was blood. This TCR derives from a human donor with ulcerative colitis or Crohn's disease, or a healthy co-twin of an affected twin (not recorded which). The V call is TRBV5-1, the J call TRBJ1-1. This CDR3 reads CASSFQDPNTEAFF.